This T cell receptor beta chain is from a study of shared clonotypes between healthy human individuals. For the study at large: The donor pool was made up of a couple of women and three men aged 18 to 49.

Clones were sequenced by immunoSEQ multiplex PCR, and TCRdb holds only the in-frame ones, with some missing. The table has hundreds of thousands of clones, 90% to 96% seen once; the top ten hold 0.05% to 0.07%. Study-level points and caveats: As a rule, naive subsets had a larger estimated richness than memory subsets. Sharing across four donors was highest in naive CD4 (around 5%) and lowest in memory CD8 (0.4%).

Healthy HIV-negative adults without recent acute infections or vaccinations served as donors. This CDR3 comprises 15 residues. V was trimmed by 0 bases and J by 4 bases, leaving 12 bases between them. The germline CDR1 and CDR2 sequences are LGHNA and YNFKEQ. Worth noting for this clone: Its antigen is not known.

The sample was naive CD4+ T cells sorted from blood. Subset specified: CD45RA+ positively selected. The rearrangement uses TRBV4-2 and TRBJ2-5; D call uncertain. The clonotype was recovered from a woman in her 30s in good health. The CDR3 here is CASSQERSPSETQYF. CDR3 in DNA: TGTGCCAGCAGCCAAGAGCGGAGCCCATCAGAGACCCAGTACTTC.